This note documents a single T cell receptor beta chain sequence. The data were taken from a study of regulatory T cells in long-lasting Graves disease. Trimming shortened V by 7 bases and J by 0 bases, and 7 bases separated the two germline ends. The CDR3 runs to 13 residues. CDR1 SGHAT and CDR2 FQDESV come from the germline V gene (reference sequence). Sample time point: newly diagnosed GD, antithyroid drugs for less than 3 months. With RNA extracted from PBMCs as input, the TCR library was made. Arm-PCR of CDR3 regions and iRepertoire HTBI primers were the basis on which TCR beta libraries were built. TCRdb independently ran MiXCR on the multiplex PCR reads; one entry per CDR3 protein. The sample shows about 540,000 distinct CDR3 sequences, approximately 15% of them seen only once. In addition, the sample was reused for a study of T cells in Graves' hyperthyroidism and ophthalmopathy. Per that paper: Clonotypes that were expanded in thyroid above 0.001 mostly appeared in blood too.

This TCR was sampled from a man aged 25-40 years with Graves disease. The genes are TRBV11-1 and TRBJ2-1; D uncertain. The sample consisted of peripheral blood mononuclear cells (PBMCs), taken at new diagnosis, from a patient treated with antithyroid drugs. The CDR3 bases are TGTGCCAGCATCAACCCCTCCTACAATGAGCAGTTCTTC. It codes for CASINPSYNEQFF.